This T cell receptor (beta chain) was obtained from a study of T cell responses to AZD1222 COVID-19 vaccine. Study conclusions and caveats: Baseline seropositivity occurred in only 5 or 6 AZD1222 recipients.

TCRdb's table, derived via immunoSEQ multiplex PCR, lists solely in-frame clones and lacks some. The sample yields approximately 90,000 clones, 85% to 90% seen once. A remark on this clone: Its specificity is not known.

The sequences come from peripheral blood, collected on day 0 of AZD1222 vaccination. The receptor's source is an adult in good health.

DNA for the CDR3: TGTGCCGGATCAACTCCGGGACAGGCCCATGGCTACACCTTC. It codes for CAGSTPGQAHGYTF. The chain carries TRBV6-6 and TRBJ1-2, with TRBD1 matching over 8 bases. This CDR3 is 14 amino acids long. The V gene's germline CDR1 is MNHNY and CDR2 SVGAGI (reference sequence). V was pared by 11 bases and J by 6 bases, with 14 bases of the junction left unmatched.